These T cell receptor beta chains were read from a single sample in a study of cytomegalovirus exposure and HLA in healthy donors. Repertoires were generated with immunoSEQ multiplex PCR, while TCRdb's copy carries only in-frame clones and drops some. This table has about 180,000 clones, 75% to 90% appearing once. The sample consisted of PBMCs. These receptors were obtained from a man between 18 and 29 years old in good health and CMV-seropositive. Each CDR3 is given without its conserved first and last residue.

>TRBJ1-1|TRBV6-5|12
ASSYEAANTEAF
>TRBJ1-1|TRBV6-6|11
ASFRGRNTEAF
>TRBJ2-2|TRBV9|14
ASSYGLAGNSGELF
>TRBJ2-2|TRBV28|13
ASSSPGQGSGELF
>TRBJ1-1|TRBV23-1|14
ASSPGQGPVNTEAF
>TRBJ2-2|TRBV30|15
AWIPLGGRGGTGELF
>TRBJ2-7|TRBV19|13
ASSRGLAGDYEQY
>TRBJ1-1|TRBV28|12
ASSSRGVNTEAF
>TRBJ1-1|TRBV5-1|13
ASSLPTGFRTEAF
>TRBJ1-2|TRBV27|11
ASSFEGARGYT
>TRBJ1-5|TRBV5-1|12
ASSTGTENQPQH
>TRBJ1-1|TRBV5-1|17
ASSLRGEDRGSPNTEAF
>TRBJ1-1|TRBV11-2|12
ASSPFQGVGEAF
>TRBJ1-5|TRBV6-6|10
ASSYSSQPQH
>TRBJ2-1|TRBV27|12
ASSLVEATNEQF
>TRBJ2-7|TRBV6-6|11
ASSYQGSGEQY
>TRBJ2-1|TRBV9|11
ASSVAGYNEQF
>TRBJ1-5|TRBV10-2|18
ASSGRGWGQGGTSNQPQH
>TRBJ2-5|TRBV19|13
ASTLTAGSQETQY
>TRBJ1-2|TRBV6-4|13
ASSAQPTGDYGYT
>TRBJ1-2|TRBV2|14
ASSEEGNYREGGYT
>TRBJ2-2|TRBV28|15
ASTVSYRQGVTGELF
>TRBJ2-7|TRBV7-3|12
ASSLQGSSYEQY
>TRBJ2-4|TRBV7-9|13
ASSLGGESLNIQY
>TRBJ2-1|TRBV5-6|10
ASSSKRGEQF
>TRBJ2-7|TRBV6-1|13
ASSEHRGLSYEQY
>TRBJ1-2|TRBV19|13
ASSMMGKEDYGYT
>TRBJ1-2|TRBV9|12
ASSVPGQGGGYT
>TRBJ1-3|TRBV10-3|14
AISGTGTDSGNTIY
>TRBJ1-1|TRBV19|13
ASSDPLRARTEAF
>TRBJ2-5|TRBV30|12
AWTWGQGQETQY
>TRBJ2-2|TRBV7-3|13
ASSPSGLNTGELF
>TRBJ2-7|TRBV30|12
AWSVQGGKYEQY
>TRBJ2-7|TRBV10-3|12
AISGDRNMGEQY
>TRBJ2-3|TRBV4-1|13
ASSLLGAGTDTQY
>TRBJ2-1|TRBV7-3|14
ASSLKAASGYNEQF
>TRBJ2-2|TRBV5-1|14
ASSLEVAGGPGELF
>TRBJ2-7|TRBV11-3|12
ASSLGGDAYEQY
>TRBJ2-3|TRBV11-3|15
ASSLSGASPTQDTQY
>TRBJ2-7|TRBV4-1|11
ASSQGLSYEQY
>TRBJ2-1|TRBV14|11
ASSQDLAYEQF
>TRBJ1-4|TRBV7-9|11
ASSLRGGEKLF
>TRBJ2-7|TRBV5-1|13
ASSLMTGKSYEQY
>TRBJ1-4|TRBV28|11
ASSLGGDEKLF
>TRBJ1-3|TRBV27|13
ASSPFGGSGNTIY
>TRBJ1-1|TRBV28|11
ASSYRSRSRAF